This note documents a single TCR beta chain sequence. Its specificity is unknown. Naive CD8 isolation took CD45RO-negative cells positively selected for CCR7 and excluded terminally differentiated effector memory CD45RA+ cells. The assay was immunoSEQ multiplex PCR, and TCRdb's table has in-frame clones only and misses some. The sample shows about 580,000 clones, roughly 98% of them seen only once. This record comes from a study of shared clonotypes between healthy human individuals. Study-wide results and limits: It was expected that sequencing depth would affect clonotype sharing among donors.

The clonotype originates from a man under 40 in good health. Material: naive CD8+ T cells sorted from blood.

The CDR3 region has the DNA TGTGCCAGCAGCCCTGGACAGCCGGCGTCCTACGAGCAGTACTTC. This translates into CASSPGQPASYEQYF. This sequence joins TRBV5-4 and TRBJ2-7; a possible D gene is TRBD1 (6 bases). V lost 4 bases and J lost 1, with 15 bases in between. The length of the CDR3 is 15 residues. The germline V gene has CDR1 SGHNT and CDR2 YYREEE (reference sequence).